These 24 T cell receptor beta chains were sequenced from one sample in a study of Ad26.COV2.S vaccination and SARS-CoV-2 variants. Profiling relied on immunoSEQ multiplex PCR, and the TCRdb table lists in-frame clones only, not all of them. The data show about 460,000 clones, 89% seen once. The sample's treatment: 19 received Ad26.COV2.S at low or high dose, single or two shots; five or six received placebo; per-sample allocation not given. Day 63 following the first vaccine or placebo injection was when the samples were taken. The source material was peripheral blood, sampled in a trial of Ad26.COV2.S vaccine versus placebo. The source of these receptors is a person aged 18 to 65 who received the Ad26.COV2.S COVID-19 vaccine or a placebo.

This CDR3 is CASSQGTGHNSPLHF. CDR3 nucleotide sequence: TGCGCCAGCAGCCAAGGGACAGGGCATAATTCACCCCTCCACTTT. The chain is built from TRBV4-3 and TRBJ1-6, with 8 nucleotides matching TRBD1. V lost 1 base, J lost 5 bases, and 1 base stayed unmatched. This CDR3 contains 15 residues. The germline V gene encodes CDR1 LGHNA and CDR2 YSLEER.

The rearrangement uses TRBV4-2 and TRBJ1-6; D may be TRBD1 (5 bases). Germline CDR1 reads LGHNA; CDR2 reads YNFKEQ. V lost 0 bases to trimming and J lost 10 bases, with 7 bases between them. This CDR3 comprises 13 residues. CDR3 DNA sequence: TGTGCCAGCAGCCAAGATCAGGGCTCACCCCTCCACTTT. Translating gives CASSQDQGSPLHF.

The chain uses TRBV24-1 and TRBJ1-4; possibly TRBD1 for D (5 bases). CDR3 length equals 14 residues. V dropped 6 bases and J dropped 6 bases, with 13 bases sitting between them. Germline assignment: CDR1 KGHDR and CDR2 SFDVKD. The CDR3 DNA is TGTGCCACCAGTTCAGGGCGTCAGTATGAAAAACTGTTTTTT. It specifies CATSSGRQYEKLFF.

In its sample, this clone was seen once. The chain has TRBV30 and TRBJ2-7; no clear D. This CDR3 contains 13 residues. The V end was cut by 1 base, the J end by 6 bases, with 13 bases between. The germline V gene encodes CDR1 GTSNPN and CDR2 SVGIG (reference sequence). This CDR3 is CAWSATRTTEQYF. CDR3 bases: TGTGCCTGGAGTGCAACTCGGACCACCGAGCAGTACTTC.

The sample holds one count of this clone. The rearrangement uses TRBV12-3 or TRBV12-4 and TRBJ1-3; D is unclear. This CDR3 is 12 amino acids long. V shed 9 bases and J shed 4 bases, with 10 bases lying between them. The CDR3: CASSHPGNTIYF. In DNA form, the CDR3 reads TGTGCCAGTTCACACCCGGGAAACACCATATATTTT.

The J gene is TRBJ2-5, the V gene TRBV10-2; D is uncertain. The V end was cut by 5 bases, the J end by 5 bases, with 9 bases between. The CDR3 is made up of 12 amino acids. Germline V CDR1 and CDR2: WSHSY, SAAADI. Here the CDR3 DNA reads TGCGCCAGCAGTCGAAACGGGGAGACCCAGTACTTC. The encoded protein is CASSRNGETQYF.

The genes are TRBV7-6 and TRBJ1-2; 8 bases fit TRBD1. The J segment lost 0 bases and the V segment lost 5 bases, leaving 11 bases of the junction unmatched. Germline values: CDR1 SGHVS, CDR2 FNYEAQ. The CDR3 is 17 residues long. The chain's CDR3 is CASSINGGDRTNYGYTF. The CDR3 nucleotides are TGTGCCAGCAGCATTAACGGGGGGGACAGGACTAACTATGGCTACACCTTC. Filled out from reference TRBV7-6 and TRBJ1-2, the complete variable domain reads GAGVSQSPRYKVTKRGQDVALRCDPISGHVSLYWYRQALGQGPEFLTYFNYEAQQDKSGLPNDRFSAERPEGSISTLTIQRTEQRDSAMYRCASSINGGDRTNYGYTFGSGTRLTVV.

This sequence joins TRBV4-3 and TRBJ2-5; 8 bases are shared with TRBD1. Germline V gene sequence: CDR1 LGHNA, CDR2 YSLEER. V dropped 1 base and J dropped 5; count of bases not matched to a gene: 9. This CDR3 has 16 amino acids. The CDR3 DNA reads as TGCGCCAGCAGCCAAGGTCTTCAGGGGGCGAGGGAGACCCAGTACTTC. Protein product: CASSQGLQGARETQYF.

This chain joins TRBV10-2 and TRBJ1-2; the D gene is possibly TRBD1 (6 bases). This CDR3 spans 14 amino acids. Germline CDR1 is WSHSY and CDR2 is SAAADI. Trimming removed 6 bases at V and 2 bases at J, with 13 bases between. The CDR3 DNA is TGCGCCAGCAGGTCCACAGGGAGCAACTATGGCTACACCTTC. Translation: CASRSTGSNYGYTF.

Here the CDR3 DNA reads TGCGCCAGCAGCCAAGCCGACAGGGACAATCAGCCCCAGCATTTT. It specifies CASSQADRDNQPQHF. The V call is TRBV4-1, the J call TRBJ1-5; 7 bases fit TRBD1. CDR3 size: 15 residues. CDR1 is MGHRA, CDR2 YSYEKL, per germline. Trimming at V came to 1 base and at J to 3 bases, leaving 3 bases not matched to a gene.

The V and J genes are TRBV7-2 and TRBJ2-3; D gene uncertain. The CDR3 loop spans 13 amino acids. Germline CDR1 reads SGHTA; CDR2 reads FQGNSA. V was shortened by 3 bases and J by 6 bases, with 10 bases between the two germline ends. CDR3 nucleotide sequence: TGTGCCAGCAGCTTCGGATGGAGTGATACGCAGTATTTT. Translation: CASSFGWSDTQYF.

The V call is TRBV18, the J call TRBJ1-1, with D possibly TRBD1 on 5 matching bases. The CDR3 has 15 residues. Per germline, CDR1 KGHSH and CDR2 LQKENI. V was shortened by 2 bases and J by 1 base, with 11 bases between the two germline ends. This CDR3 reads CASSPTGHTNTEAFF. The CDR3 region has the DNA TGTGCCAGCTCACCAACAGGACATACGAACACTGAAGCTTTCTTT.

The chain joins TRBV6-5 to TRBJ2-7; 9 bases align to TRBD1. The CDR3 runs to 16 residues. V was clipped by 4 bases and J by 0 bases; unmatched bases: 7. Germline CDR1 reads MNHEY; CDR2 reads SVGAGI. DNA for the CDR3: TGTGCCAGCAGTTCCGGGACAGGGAATGGCTCCTACGAGCAGTACTTC. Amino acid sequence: CASSSGTGNGSYEQYF.

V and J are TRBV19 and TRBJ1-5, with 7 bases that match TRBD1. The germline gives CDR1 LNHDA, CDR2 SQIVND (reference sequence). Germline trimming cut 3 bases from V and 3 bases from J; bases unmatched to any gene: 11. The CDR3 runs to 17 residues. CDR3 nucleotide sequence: TGTGCCAGTAGTATTCCAGGGACAGCGGGGCTCAATCAGCCCCAGCATTTT. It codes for CASSIPGTAGLNQPQHF.

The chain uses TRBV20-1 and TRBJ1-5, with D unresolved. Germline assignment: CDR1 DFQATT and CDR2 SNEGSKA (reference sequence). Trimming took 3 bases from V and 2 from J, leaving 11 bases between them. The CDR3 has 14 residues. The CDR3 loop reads CSASHGLRNQPQHF. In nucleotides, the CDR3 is TGCAGTGCTAGTCATGGGTTGCGCAATCAGCCCCAGCATTTT.

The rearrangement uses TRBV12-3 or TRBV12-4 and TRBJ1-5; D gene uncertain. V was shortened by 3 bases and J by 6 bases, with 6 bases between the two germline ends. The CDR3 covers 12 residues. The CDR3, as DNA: TGTGCCAGCAGTTTCGTGGTTCAGCCCCAGCATTTT. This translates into CASSFVVQPQHF.

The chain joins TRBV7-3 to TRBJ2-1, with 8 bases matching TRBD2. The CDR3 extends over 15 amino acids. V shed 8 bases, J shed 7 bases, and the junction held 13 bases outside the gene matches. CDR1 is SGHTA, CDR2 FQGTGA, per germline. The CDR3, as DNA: TGTGCCAGCGGGCCCACGGCGGGAGGAGTTAATGAGCAGTTCTTC. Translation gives CASGPTAGGVNEQFF.

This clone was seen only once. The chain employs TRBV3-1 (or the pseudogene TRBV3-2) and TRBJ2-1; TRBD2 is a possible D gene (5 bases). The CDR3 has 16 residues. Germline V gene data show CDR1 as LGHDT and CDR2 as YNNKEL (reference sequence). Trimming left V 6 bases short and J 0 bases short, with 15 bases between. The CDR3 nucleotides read TGTGCCAGCAGTCTCTCCCTAGCAAGCTCCTACAATGAGCAGTTCTTC. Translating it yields CASSLSLASSYNEQFF.

The CDR3 reads CASSLFGQLSEAFF. The CDR3 DNA follows: TGCGCCAGCAGCTTGTTCGGACAGCTATCTGAAGCTTTCTTT. The V and J genes are TRBV5-1 and TRBJ1-1, with D perhaps matching TRBD1 (6 bases). The germline V and J ends were trimmed by 1 base and 6 bases, with 13 bases remaining between them. The CDR3 length is 14 residues. Germline V gene data show CDR1 as SGHRS and CDR2 as YFSETQ. Combining the CDR3 with reference TRBV5-1 and TRBJ1-1 gives the whole variable domain KAGVTQTPRYLIKTRGQQVTLSCSPISGHRSVSWYQQTPGQGLQFLFEYFSETQRNKGNFPGRFSGRQFSNSRSEMNVSTLELGDSALYLCASSLFGQLSEAFFGQGTRLTVV.

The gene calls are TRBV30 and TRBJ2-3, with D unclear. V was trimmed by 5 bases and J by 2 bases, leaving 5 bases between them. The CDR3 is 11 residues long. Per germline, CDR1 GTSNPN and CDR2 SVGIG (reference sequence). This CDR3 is CAWANTDTQYF. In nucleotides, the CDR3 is TGTGCCTGGGCCAACACAGATACGCAGTATTTT.

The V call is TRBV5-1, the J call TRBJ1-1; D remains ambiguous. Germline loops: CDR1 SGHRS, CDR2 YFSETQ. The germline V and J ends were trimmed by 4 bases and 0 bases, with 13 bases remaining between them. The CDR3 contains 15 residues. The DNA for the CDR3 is TGCGCCAGCAGCCAGATGGCGGGTCTGAACACTGAAGCTTTCTTT. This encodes CASSQMAGLNTEAFF.

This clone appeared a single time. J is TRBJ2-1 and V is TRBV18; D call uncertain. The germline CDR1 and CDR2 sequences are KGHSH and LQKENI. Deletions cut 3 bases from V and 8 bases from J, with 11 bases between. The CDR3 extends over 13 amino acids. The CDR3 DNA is TGTGCCAGCTCACCTAGGGTGTTGGATGAGCAGTTCTTC. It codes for CASSPRVLDEQFF.

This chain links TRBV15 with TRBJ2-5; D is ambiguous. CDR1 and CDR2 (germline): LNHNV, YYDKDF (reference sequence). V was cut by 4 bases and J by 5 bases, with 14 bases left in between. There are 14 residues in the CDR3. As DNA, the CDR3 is TGTGCCACCAGCATTATATACAGTGGGGAGACCCAGTACTTC. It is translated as CATSIIYSGETQYF.

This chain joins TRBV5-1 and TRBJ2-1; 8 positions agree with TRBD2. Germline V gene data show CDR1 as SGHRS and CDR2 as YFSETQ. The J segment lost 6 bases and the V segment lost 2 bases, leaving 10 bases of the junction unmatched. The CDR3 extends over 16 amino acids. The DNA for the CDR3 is TGCGCCAGCAGCTTAGCTTGGGCGGGGGGATGCAATGAGCAGTTCTTC. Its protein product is CASSLAWAGGCNEQFF. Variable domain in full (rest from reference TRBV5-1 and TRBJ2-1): KAGVTQTPRYLIKTRGQQVTLSCSPISGHRSVSWYQQTPGQGLQFLFEYFSETQRNKGNFPGRFSGRQFSNSRSEMNVSTLELGDSALYLCASSLAWAGGCNEQFFGPGTRLTVL.